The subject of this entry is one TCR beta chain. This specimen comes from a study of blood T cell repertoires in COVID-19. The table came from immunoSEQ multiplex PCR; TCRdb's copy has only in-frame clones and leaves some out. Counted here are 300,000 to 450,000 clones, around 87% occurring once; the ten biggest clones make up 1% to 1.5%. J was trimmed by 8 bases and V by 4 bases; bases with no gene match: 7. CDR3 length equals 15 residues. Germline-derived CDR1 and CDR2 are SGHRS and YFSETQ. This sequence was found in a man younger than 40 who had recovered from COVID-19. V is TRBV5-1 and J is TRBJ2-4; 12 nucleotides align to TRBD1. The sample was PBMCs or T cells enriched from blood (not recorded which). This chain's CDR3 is CASSPGTGGTDIQYF. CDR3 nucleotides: TGCGCCAGCAGCCCTGGGACAGGGGGCACGGACATTCAGTACTTC. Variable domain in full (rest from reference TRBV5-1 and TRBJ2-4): KAGVTQTPRYLIKTRGQQVTLSCSPISGHRSVSWYQQTPGQGLQFLFEYFSETQRNKGNFPGRFSGRQFSNSRSEMNVSTLELGDSALYLCASSPGTGGTDIQYFGAGTRLSVL.